This paragraph reports one T cell receptor (beta chain). Methods used by the authors: The authors estimated nucleated cell counts from reference gene primer amplification. The repertoire was sequenced with immunoSEQ multiplex PCR; TCRdb's copy has only in-frame clones and lacks some. The V and J calls and clone size were taken over from that table, and D and trimming were inferred from the DNA. The table records roughly 160,000 clones, 86% of them present only once. This entry is derived from a study of blood T cell repertoires in COVID-19. On the study more broadly: There were acute and convalescent COVID-19 samples, and they came from the United States, Italy and Spain.

Trimming shortened V by 0 bases and J by 0 bases, and 6 bases separated the two germline ends. This CDR3 spans 15 amino acids. CDR1 and CDR2 (germline): MNHEY, SVGAGI. Sequenced sample: peripheral blood. This TCR was sampled from a man aged 50 to 59 with active or convalescent COVID-19. The chain employs TRBV6-5 and TRBJ1-3; D is ambiguous. The CDR3 sequence: CASSYSTPSGNTIYF. In nucleotides, the CDR3 is TGTGCCAGCAGTTACTCAACACCCTCTGGAAACACCATATATTTT.